This T cell receptor beta chain emerged from a study of blood T cell repertoires in COVID-19. Turning to the study itself: Acute-phase and convalescent COVID-19 samples originated in the United States, Italy and Spain.

The CDR3 is 14 amino acids. The V gene's germline CDR1 is MNHEY and CDR2 SMNVEV (reference sequence). Trimming took off 0 bases at V and 2 bases at J, with 8 bases between the two ends. Those enrolled in Seattle joined during active infection and were followed longitudinally afterward. The table came from immunoSEQ multiplex PCR; TCRdb's copy has only in-frame clones and leaves some out. In the table there are around 250,000 clones, over 80% of which are singletons. This sequence was found in a woman in her 70s with COVID-19, enrolled during active disease. The chain is built from TRBV27 and TRBJ2-7; tentatively, D is TRBD1 (6 bases). Sample: peripheral blood. The CDR3 nucleotides read TGTGCCAGCAGTTTATCTAGGGACACCTACGAGCAGTACTTC. The encoded protein is CASSLSRDTYEQYF.